The 30 T cell receptor beta chains given below trace back to one sample, sequenced in a study of CD8 T cells in Susac syndrome (dated by TCRdb to between 2018 and 2020). Libraries were made using the immunoSEQ multiplex PCR assay. RNA was extracted using the RNeasy kit, and roughly 0.5 to 1 microgram was reverse transcribed with random hexamers. TCRdb reprocessed the public reads (quality trimming at Q25 with fastp, clone calling with MiXCR) and kept in-frame beta chains. Each CDR3 protein appears once, grouped with its most common genes and DNA. The sample table contains 250,000 to 350,000 distinct CDR3 sequences; only one count was recorded for under 95% of them. Approximately 0.065% of the sample is held by the ten biggest clonotypes. Sequencing was done on a sample of CD4+ T cells from PBMCs. The receptor source for this set is a human donor with multiple sclerosis.

This rearrangement joins TRBV20-1 to TRBJ1-6; D is unresolved. The CDR3 runs 17 residues. V was pared by 0 bases and J by 0 bases, with 12 bases between. CDR1 DFQATT and CDR2 SNEGSKA come from the germline V gene (reference sequence). The CDR3 bases are TGCAGTGCTAGAGATTATAGAGGTAGCTCCTATAATTCACCCCTCCACTTT. It encodes CSARDYRGSSYNSPLHF.

J is TRBJ1-6 and V is TRBV9; weak D call: TRBD1 (5 bases). Trimming pared 2 bases from V and 11 bases from J, leaving 11 bases between. There are 13 residues in the CDR3. Germline V gene lookup returns CDR1 SGDLS and CDR2 YYNGEE. CDR3 region: CASSVLEGPPLHF. The CDR3 coding sequence is TGTGCCAGCAGCGTTTTGGAGGGGCCACCCCTCCACTTT. Full variable domain (remainder filled in from reference TRBV9 and TRBJ1-6): DSGVTQTPKHLITATGQRVTLRCSPRSGDLSVYWYQQSLDQGLQFLIQYYNGEERAKGNILERFSAQQFPDLHSELNLSSLELGDSALYFCASSVLEGPPLHFGNGTRLTVT.

The rearrangement links TRBV5-1 to TRBJ1-2; 8 nucleotides agree with TRBD1. Germline CDR1 SGHRS, CDR2 YFSETQ. V shed 3 bases and J 4 bases; nucleotides not matched to a gene: 5. The CDR3 totals 14 residues. The CDR3 loop is CASSSRTGPYGYTF. The CDR3 DNA sequence: TGCGCCAGCAGCTCCCGGACAGGGCCCTATGGCTACACCTTC.

The rearrangement uses TRBV9 and TRBJ2-7; unclear D gene. V lost 0 bases, J lost 0 bases, and 10 bases lay in between. This CDR3 contains 15 residues. CDR1 and CDR2 (germline): SGDLS, YYNGEE. The CDR3 nucleotides read TGTGCCAGCAGCGTAGGTCTGGAAGTCTCCTACGAGCAGTACTTC. Encoded protein: CASSVGLEVSYEQYF.

The chain employs TRBV6-5 and TRBJ2-7; tentatively, D is TRBD1 (5 bases). Trimming pared 5 bases from V and 4 bases from J, leaving 18 bases between. Germline V gene lookup returns CDR1 MNHEY and CDR2 SVGAGI. This CDR3 comprises 15 residues. The CDR3 nucleotides are TGTGCCAGCAGTGGGCTCCAAACAGGAATTTACGAGCAGTACTTC. This codes for CASSGLQTGIYEQYF.

The CDR3 loop reads CASSQVGGLQYF. The DNA of the CDR3 is TGTGCCAGCAGCCAAGTAGGAGGTCTGCAGTACTTC. The chain carries TRBV3-1 and TRBJ2-7, with D tentatively TRBD2 (5 bases). The germline V gene encodes CDR1 LGHDT and CDR2 YNNKEL (reference sequence). The CDR3 is 12 amino acids. Trimming took off 1 base at V and 9 bases at J, with 10 bases between the two ends.

In this sample, this clonotype turned up a few times. V is TRBV30 and J is TRBJ2-3, with TRBD2 matching 8 bases. CDR3 size: 16 residues. Germline loops: CDR1 GTSNPN, CDR2 SVGIG (reference sequence). V lost 2 bases, J lost 0 bases, and 7 bases stayed unmatched. CDR3 region: CAWSMGAGGSTDTQYF. CDR3 coding DNA: TGTGCCTGGAGTATGGGCGCGGGGGGTAGCACAGATACGCAGTATTTT.

The V call is TRBV15, the J call TRBJ2-1; 8 nucleotides line up with TRBD2. The trim removed 0 bases at V and 4 bases at J, leaving 14 bases unmatched. The V gene's germline CDR1 is LNHNV and CDR2 YYDKDF (reference sequence). The CDR3 runs 19 residues. CDR3 nucleotides: TGTGCCACCAGCAGAGATCGGCCCGGGGGGGTTGGAGTTTACAATGAGCAGTTCTTC. Protein sequence: CATSRDRPGGVGVYNEQFF.

This chain joins TRBV5-8 and TRBJ2-2; a weak D match, TRBD1 (7 bases). V lost 4 bases and J lost 10, with 14 bases in between. This CDR3 is built from 13 residues. Germline loops: CDR1 SGHTS, CDR2 YDEGEE. The CDR3 loop reads CASSRFRGEELFF. In DNA form, the CDR3 reads TGTGCCAGCAGCAGATTCAGGGGGGAGGAGCTGTTTTTT.

As to this clonotype: Germline is not matched at one junction end, which may reflect a read error. The chain recombines TRBV5-4 with TRBJ2-3, with D perhaps matching TRBD1 (7 bases). Germline CDR1 and CDR2: SGHNT and YYREEE (reference sequence). The CDR3 spans 12 residues. CDR3 DNA sequence: TGTGCCAGCAGCCCCGGAGGGACAGATACGCAGTTT. It is translated as CASSPGGTDTQF.

The chain joins TRBV7-9 to TRBJ1-1; TRBD1 might be the D (6 bases). The ends were cut back, 6 bases at V and 6 bases at J, with 14 bases in the middle. Germline lookup yields CDR1 SEHNR and CDR2 FQNEAQ (reference sequence). The CDR3 runs 13 residues. CDR3 region: CASRREQGPEAFF. The CDR3 bases are TGTGCCAGCAGACGAGAACAGGGACCTGAAGCTTTCTTT.

The rearrangement joins TRBV7-9 to TRBJ1-2; 7 bases map to TRBD1. With V trimmed by 1 base and J by 8 bases, 4 bases remained unmatched. The length of the CDR3 is 13 residues. The germline gives CDR1 SEHNR, CDR2 FQNEAQ (reference sequence). CDR3 nucleotide sequence: TGTGCCAGCAGCTTAGGGGGACAGTACGGCTACACCTTC. Translated, it gives CASSLGGQYGYTF.

The rearrangement uses TRBV6-5 and TRBJ1-2; D perhaps matches TRBD1 (6 bases). The CDR3 consists of 18 residues. Germline values: CDR1 MNHEY, CDR2 SVGAGI. Between the trimmed V and J ends, which lost 2 bases and 0 bases, there was a span of 19 bases. CDR3 residues: CASSYTWQVGHANYGYTF. In DNA, the CDR3 is TGTGCCAGCAGTTACACTTGGCAGGTGGGACACGCTAACTATGGCTACACCTTC.

The chain employs TRBV19 and TRBJ1-5; 10 bases line up with TRBD1. The junction had 7 bases not matched to a gene; V was cut back by 5 bases and J by 0 bases. Germline loops: CDR1 LNHDA, CDR2 SQIVND (reference sequence). The CDR3 extends over 17 amino acids. DNA for the CDR3: TGTGCCAGTAGTTTGGGACAGGGGCCTTATAGCAATCAGCCCCAGCATTTT. Encoded protein: CASSLGQGPYSNQPQHF.

This clonotype was detected once. The chain employs TRBV20-1 and TRBJ2-1; 8 nucleotides match TRBD2. The CDR3 runs to 15 residues. V shed 2 bases and J 4 bases; nucleotides not matched to a gene: 7. From germline, CDR1 is DFQATT and CDR2 SNEGSKA (reference sequence). CDR3 region: CSARLALAAYNEQFF. The CDR3 region has the DNA TGCAGTGCTAGACTCGCACTAGCGGCGTACAATGAGCAGTTCTTC.

This chain joins TRBV30 and TRBJ2-7; TRBD2 matches 8 bases. The germline V gene encodes CDR1 GTSNPN and CDR2 SVGIG (reference sequence). The CDR3 covers 12 residues. The V segment lost 3 bases and the J segment 9 bases; nucleotides outside the gene matches: 7. This chain's CDR3 is CAWSPGGGRQYF. The CDR3 DNA follows: TGTGCCTGGAGCCCCGGGGGGGGGAGGCAGTACTTC. The full variable domain, its missing parts supplied by reference TRBV30 and TRBJ2-7, is SQTIHQWPATLVQPVGSPLSLECTVEGTSNPNLYWYRQAAGRGLQLLFYSVGIGQISSEVPQNLSASRPQDRQFILSSKKLLLSDSGFYLCAWSPGGGRQYFGPGTRLTVT.

This rearrangement joins TRBV7-2 to TRBJ1-2; 7 positions match TRBD1. CDR1 and CDR2 from the germline V gene are SGHTA and FQGNSA. Germline trimming cut 0 bases from V and 13 bases from J; bases unmatched to any gene: 8. The length of the CDR3 is 13 residues. For the CDR3, the DNA is TGTGCCAGCAGCTTAGCTCCAGACAGGGAATCCACCTTC. It yields the protein CASSLAPDRESTF.

The DNA for the CDR3 is TGTGCCAGCAGCTTACAGCTGTATGGCTACACCTTC. It translates to CASSLQLYGYTF. The chain carries TRBV7-2 and TRBJ1-2, with unresolved D. This CDR3 spans 12 amino acids. Germline lookup yields CDR1 SGHTA and CDR2 FQGNSA. The V end lost 2 bases, the J end lost 5 bases, and 6 bases lay between the germline ends.

The chain recombines TRBV20-1 with TRBJ1-4; 10 bases agree with TRBD1. Germline CDR1 reads DFQATT; CDR2 reads SNEGSKA (reference sequence). CDR3 length: 17 residues. With 0 bases clipped from V and 8 bases from J, the junction kept 12 bases outside the gene matches. CDR3 coding DNA: TGCAGTGCTAGAGATCGGGGTAGACAGGGGGCATGGGAAAAACTGTTTTTT. This encodes CSARDRGRQGAWEKLFF.

J is TRBJ2-5 and V is TRBV6-1; tentatively, D is TRBD2 (8 bases). Trimming took 6 bases from V and 4 from J, leaving 21 bases between them. The germline V gene has CDR1 MNHNS and CDR2 SASEGT. There are 16 residues in the CDR3. The CDR3 is CASSRNRGRGGETQYF. The CDR3 DNA reads as TGTGCCAGCAGCCGGAACAGGGGACGGGGGGGAGAGACCCAGTACTTC.

The rearrangement links TRBV9 to TRBJ2-5, with D possibly matching TRBD1 (6 bases). The V end lost 0 bases, the J end lost 2 bases, and 14 bases lay between the germline ends. The CDR3 runs 16 residues. Germline V gene sequence: CDR1 SGDLS, CDR2 YYNGEE. The CDR3 nucleotides are TGTGCCAGCAGCGTAGCAACAGGGCGGATTCAAGAGACCCAGTACTTC. Protein product: CASSVATGRIQETQYF.

The chain is built from TRBV2 and TRBJ2-4; 7 bases line up with TRBD2. From germline, CDR1 is SNHLY and CDR2 FYNNEI. V was pared by 2 bases and J by 6 bases, with 10 bases of the junction left unmatched. The CDR3 consists of 16 residues. The CDR3 DNA reads as TGTGCCAGCAGTGAACGGGGGGAGGAAGGTAGAAACATTCAGTACTTC. Amino acids: CASSERGEEGRNIQYF.

V is TRBV10-3 and J is TRBJ1-2, with a weak D call TRBD1 (5 bases). The CDR3 runs 13 residues. V was pared by 6 bases and J by 2 bases, with 10 bases between. Germline V gene data show CDR1 as ENHRY and CDR2 as SYGVKD. CDR3 protein: CAISQQENYGYTF. The CDR3 region has the DNA TGTGCCATCAGCCAACAGGAGAACTATGGCTACACCTTC.

The rearrangement uses TRBV20-1 and TRBJ1-3; D possibly corresponds to TRBD1 (5 bases). The CDR3 contains 13 residues. Germline values: CDR1 DFQATT, CDR2 SNEGSKA (reference sequence). V was cut by 3 bases and J by 4 bases, with 10 bases left in between. The CDR3 loop is CSASPPGGNTIYF. In nucleotides, the CDR3 is TGCAGTGCTAGCCCGCCAGGGGGAAACACCATATATTTT.

The chain links TRBV28 to TRBJ1-1; the D is unclear. From germline, CDR1 is MDHEN and CDR2 SYDVKM. The CDR3 contains 15 residues. V lost 1 base, J lost 0 bases, and 9 bases lay in between. CDR3: CASSLFQQLNTEAFF. Written as DNA, the CDR3 is TGTGCCAGCAGTTTATTTCAACAGTTGAACACTGAAGCTTTCTTT.

This sequence joins TRBV19 and TRBJ2-7, with a possible D match to TRBD2 (6 bases). CDR3 length: 19 amino acids. Germline V gives CDR1 LNHDA, CDR2 SQIVND (reference sequence). V was pared by 5 bases and J by 2 bases, with 28 bases between. The CDR3 here is CASSSRGGWIADTTYEQYF. DNA for the CDR3: TGTGCCAGTAGTTCCCGGGGAGGCTGGATAGCGGATACAACCTACGAGCAGTACTTC. The full variable domain, in which reference TRBV19 and TRBJ2-7 provide the parts outside the CDR3, is DGGITQSPKYLFRKEGQNVTLSCEQNLNHDAMYWYRQDPGQGLRLIYYSQIVNDFQKGDIAEGYSVSREKKESFPLTVTSAQKNPTAFYLCASSSRGGWIADTTYEQYFGPGTRLTVT.

This chain joins TRBV6-2 or TRBV6-3 and TRBJ1-5; D is ambiguous. The ends were cut back, 6 bases at V and 9 bases at J, with 21 bases in the middle. From germline, CDR1 is MNHEY and CDR2 SVGEGT. There are 15 residues in the CDR3. The chain's CDR3 is CASSRALDMGLPQHF. The CDR3, as DNA: TGTGCCAGCAGCCGTGCCCTTGACATGGGCCTGCCCCAGCATTTT.

This chain uses TRBV2 with TRBJ2-5, with D maybe TRBD1 (6 bases). V lost 11 bases and J lost 2, with 15 bases in between. The CDR3 totals 13 residues. Looked up from germline, CDR1 is SNHLY and CDR2 is FYNNEI. CDR3 sequence: CAGTWGHQETQYF. DNA of the CDR3: TGTGCCGGAACCTGGGGACATCAAGAGACCCAGTACTTC.

V gene TRBV20-1 combines with J gene TRBJ1-4, with D possibly being TRBD1 (5 bases). Deletions cut 5 bases from V and 5 bases from J, with 12 bases between. Germline CDR1 reads DFQATT; CDR2 reads SNEGSKA (reference sequence). This CDR3 region has 13 residues. The CDR3 bases are TGCAGTGCTTGGGGCCCGGCGAATGAAAAACTGTTTTTT. Its protein is CSAWGPANEKLFF.

This rearrangement joins TRBV10-3 to TRBJ1-1; possibly TRBD1 for D (5 bases). The length of the CDR3 is 14 residues. Between the trimmed V and J ends, which lost 2 bases and 5 bases, there was a span of 12 bases. The germline V gene encodes CDR1 ENHRY and CDR2 SYGVKD. The CDR3: CAISEKQGWTEAFF. CDR3 sequence (DNA): TGTGCCATCAGTGAGAAGCAGGGATGGACTGAAGCTTTCTTT.